This note documents a single T cell receptor (beta chain) sequence. Its target is unknown. The PCR had 60 Vbeta and 13 Jbeta primers. The authors' processing: It was a later analysis that counted roughly 80 million unique TCR beta chains, of which about 10 million were shared. Profiling relied on immunoSEQ multiplex PCR, and the TCRdb table lists in-frame clones only, not all of them. The V and J calls and the clone size are those of that table, but D and trimming were determined from the DNA. Of 160,000 or so clones listed, around 81% were seen once; the top ten hold around 1%. These data belong to a study of cytomegalovirus exposure and HLA in healthy donors. The ends lost 2 bases at V and 7 bases at J; junction bases unmatched: 11. This CDR3 spans 16 amino acids. The germline CDR1 and CDR2 sequences are MDHEN and SYDVKM. The study, taken as a whole, reports: What was likely a sequencing artifact was a cluster of highly shared sequence variants. CMV serostatus stood as the only immune exposure information on hand. Excluded were some V segments that proved indistinguishable, including TRBV6-2 and TRBV6-3.

Sequencing input: PBMCs. The clonotype comes from a woman aged 40 to 50 in good health and CMV-seronegative. The chain recombines TRBV28 with TRBJ2-1; 7 bases agree with TRBD2. The CDR3 spells CASSLAGDPLWNEQFF. CDR3 DNA: TGTGCCAGCAGTTTAGCGGGAGATCCCCTTTGGAATGAGCAGTTCTTC.